This passage covers 12 T cell receptor beta chains from one sample sequenced in a study of cytomegalovirus exposure and HLA in healthy donors. Primers for the PCR totalled 60 Vbeta and 13 Jbeta. Profiled with immunoSEQ multiplex PCR; TCRdb holds only in-frame clones, not every one. The table lists about 88,000 clones, with about 5.9% in the top ten. The sequenced sample consisted of PBMCs. These receptors were collected from a girl aged 5 to 17 in good health and CMV-seropositive.

The chain uses TRBV6-1 and TRBJ1-2; no firm D call. Germline V CDR1 and CDR2: MNHNS, SASEGT. This CDR3 spans 13 amino acids. Trimming took 8 bases from V and 8 from J, leaving 18 bases between them. The CDR3 sequence is CASEREAGQGYTF. The CDR3 DNA reads TGTGCCAGCGAAAGGGAGGCAGGCCAGGGCTACACCTTC.

V and J are TRBV7-2 and TRBJ1-2, with D perhaps TRBD1 (6 bases). The length of the CDR3 is 17 residues. Germline V lookup: CDR1 SGHTA, CDR2 FQGNSA. V lost 0 bases and J 3 bases, leaving 17 bases between the germline ends. The CDR3 protein is CASSLARGQGADYGYTF. The DNA for the CDR3 is TGTGCCAGCAGCTTAGCGAGGGGACAAGGGGCTGACTATGGCTACACCTTC.

V usage is TRBV29-1 and J usage is TRBJ1-2, with D tentatively TRBD1 (5 bases). This CDR3 has 12 amino acids. CDR1 and CDR2 (germline): SQVTM, ANQGSEA. Trimming removed 6 bases at V and 1 base at J, with 9 bases between. For the CDR3, the DNA is TGCAGCGTAGCCGACAGTAACTATGGCTACACCTTC. Protein product: CSVADSNYGYTF.

The chain has TRBV7-9 and TRBJ2-3, with D possibly matching TRBD1 (6 bases). Germline lookup yields CDR1 SEHNR and CDR2 FQNEAQ (reference sequence). The V end lost 1 base, the J end lost 0 bases, and 11 bases lay between the germline ends. This CDR3 spans 16 amino acids. CDR3 nucleotide sequence: TGTGCCAGCAGCTTAGTAGGGGGAAAGAGCACAGATACGCAGTATTTT. Translation: CASSLVGGKSTDTQYF.

The chain carries TRBV7-2 and TRBJ2-2; D is unclear. The germline V gene encodes CDR1 SGHTA and CDR2 FQGNSA. The V end was cut by 3 bases, the J end by 7 bases, with 3 bases between. The CDR3 spans 11 residues. The CDR3: CASSFIGELFF. Written as DNA, the CDR3 is TGTGCCAGCAGCTTTATCGGGGAGCTGTTTTTT.

This chain uses TRBV6-5 with TRBJ1-1; no clear D. The CDR3 spans 14 residues. The V gene's germline CDR1 is MNHEY and CDR2 SVGAGI. V lost 2 bases to trimming and J lost 3 bases, with 10 bases between them. CDR3 nucleotides: TGTGCCAGCAGTTACATCCATCGGGACACTGAAGCTTTCTTT. The encoded protein is CASSYIHRDTEAFF.

The gene calls are TRBV28 and TRBJ2-1, with D tentatively TRBD1 (6 bases). V lost 4 bases and J 0 bases, leaving 13 bases between the germline ends. The germline V gene encodes CDR1 MDHEN and CDR2 SYDVKM. This CDR3 has 16 residues. This CDR3 is CASSSTGYTSYNEQFF. In nucleotides, the CDR3 is TGTGCCAGCAGTTCGACAGGCTACACCTCCTACAATGAGCAGTTCTTC. The whole variable domain, filled in from reference TRBV28 and TRBJ2-1, reads DVKVTQSSRYLVKRTGEKVFLECVQDMDHENMFWYRQDPGLGLRLIYFSYDVKMKEKGDIPEGYSVSREKKERFSLILESASTNQTSMYLCASSSTGYTSYNEQFFGPGTRLTVL.

The V gene is TRBV9, the J gene TRBJ1-5, with a tentative D call TRBD1 (5 bases). Germline CDR1 reads SGDLS; CDR2 reads YYNGEE. The CDR3 has 15 amino acids. The V end lost 4 bases, the J end lost 7 bases, and 18 bases lay between the germline ends. CDR3: CASSSGGGSGQPQHF. The CDR3 DNA reads as TGTGCCAGCAGCTCCGGTGGGGGGTCAGGGCAGCCCCAGCATTTT. The full variable domain, its missing parts supplied by reference TRBV9 and TRBJ1-5, is DSGVTQTPKHLITATGQRVTLRCSPRSGDLSVYWYQQSLDQGLQFLIQYYNGEERAKGNILERFSAQQFPDLHSELNLSSLELGDSALYFCASSSGGGSGQPQHFGDGTRLSIL.

The chain couples TRBV5-1 to TRBJ1-1; no clear D gene. Trimming left V 0 bases short and J 5 bases short, with 11 bases between. CDR3 length: 14 residues. Germline V gene data show CDR1 as SGHRS and CDR2 as YFSETQ. Here the CDR3 DNA reads TGCGCCAGCAGCTTGGCCAAGGCGGCGACTGAAGCTTTCTTT. Its translation: CASSLAKAATEAFF.

J is TRBJ2-7 and V is TRBV5-6, with 10 positions matching TRBD2. This CDR3 has 14 amino acids. Germline assignment: CDR1 SGHDT and CDR2 YYEEEE. Losses at the gene ends were 4 bases for V and 9 bases for J; bases not matched to a gene: 10. CDR3 sequence: CASSVSGGLPAQYV. In DNA, the CDR3 is TGTGCCAGCAGCGTTAGCGGGGGGCTACCCGCGCAGTACGTC.

This chain connects TRBV5-6 to TRBJ2-7; D call uncertain. CDR3 length equals 12 residues. Trimming left V 2 bases short and J 1 base short, with 4 bases between. Germline CDR1 SGHDT, CDR2 YYEEEE. For the CDR3, the DNA is TGTGCCAGCAGCTTCAGTTCCTACGAGCAGTACTTC. The encoded protein is CASSFSSYEQYF.

In regard to this clone: The identical CDR3 is also encoded by other nucleotide sequences in the sample. V usage is TRBV30 and J usage is TRBJ2-6; no clear D gene. Germline V gene data show CDR1 as GTSNPN and CDR2 as SVGIG (reference sequence). V was shortened by 4 bases and J by 1 base, with 8 bases between the two germline ends. The CDR3 totals 14 residues. The DNA for the CDR3 is TGTGCCTGGACAGGCTCATCTGGGGCCAACGTCCTGACTTTC. This sequence encodes CAWTGSSGANVLTF.